One and the same sample provided the 26 T cell receptor beta chains below, sequenced in a study of T cell clonality in common variable immunodeficiency. Study observations and caveats: Common variable immunodeficiency TCR beta sequences reportedly had fewer deletions and N-nucleotide insertions.

No antigen has been identified for these receptors. The repertoire was sequenced with immunoSEQ multiplex PCR; TCRdb's copy has only in-frame clones and lacks some. The specimen has 16,000 or so clones, none found just once. The source material was peripheral blood mononuclear cells. The receptors come from a human donor with common variable immunodeficiency.

As regards this clone: Read data end 3 residues before the CDR3 end; the end is taken from the germline J gene. This chain uses TRBV20-1 with TRBJ1-1; TRBD1 matches at 7 bases. Germline CDR1 is DFQATT and CDR2 is SNEGSKA (reference sequence). V lost 3 bases, J lost 4 bases, and 8 bases stayed unmatched. The CDR3 has 14 residues. CDR3 protein: CSARKGGVGTEAFF. CDR3 bases read: TGCAGTGCTAGGAAAGGGGGCGTAGGCACTGAA.

In the case of this clone: The observed sequence ends 3 residues before the CDR3 terminus, with the missing tail filled in from the germline J gene. The chain combines TRBV7-2 with TRBJ1-5; the match to TRBD1 covers 8 bases. Germline V gives CDR1 SGHTA, CDR2 FQGNSA. Germline trimming cut 5 bases from V and 6 bases from J; bases unmatched to any gene: 3. The CDR3 runs 13 residues. The CDR3 bases that were read are TGTGCCAGCAGCCACGACAGGGGTCAGCCC. This translates into CASSHDRGQP. The whole CDR3 reads CASSHDRGQPQHF.

In the case of this clone: The read gets to within 3 residues of the CDR3 end, and the germline J gene fills in the rest. This sequence joins TRBV7-3 and TRBJ2-7; 8 positions agree with TRBD1. J was trimmed by 6 bases and V by 5 bases; bases with no gene match: 6. Germline V gene data show CDR1 as SGHTA and CDR2 as FQGTGA. The CDR3 length is 13 residues. This chain's CDR3 is CASSQGQGGEQYF. CDR3 bases read: TGTGCCAGCAGCCAAGGACAGGGAGGCGAG.

In regard to this clone: Read data end 3 residues before the CDR3 end; the end is taken from the germline J gene. This chain joins TRBV7-6 and TRBJ2-3; 7 nucleotides agree with TRBD1. The V gene end was trimmed by 2 bases and the J gene end by 5 bases; junction bases not matched to a gene: 4. The CDR3 is 14 amino acids. Germline loops: CDR1 SGHVS, CDR2 FNYEAQ. The CDR3 reads CASSLRPGGDTQYF. The covered CDR3 bases are TGTGCCAGCAGCTTAAGACCAGGGGGAGATACG.

In this sample, this clone turned up many times. The CDR3 end lies 3 residues beyond the end of the read and is filled in from the germline J gene. The V gene is TRBV30, the J gene TRBJ2-1; D is uncertain. CDR1 is GTSNPN, CDR2 SVGIG, per germline (reference sequence). The CDR3 is 13 amino acids. V was cut by 4 bases and J by 0 bases, with 7 bases left in between. CDR3 sequence: CAWIDFSYNEQFF. The covered CDR3 bases are TGTGCCTGGATTGACTTCTCCTACAATGAG.

Ten or more counts support this clone. The read ends 3 residues shy of where the CDR3 ends; the end is completed using the germline J gene. The J gene is TRBJ2-3, the V gene TRBV2, with 13 bases matching TRBD2. V was clipped by 6 bases and J by 3 bases; unmatched bases: 3. This CDR3 is 15 amino acids long. Germline CDR1 SNHLY, CDR2 FYNNEI. CDR3 in amino acids: CASRRTSGGTDTQYF. CDR3 bases read: TGTGCCAGCAGGCGGACTAGCGGGGGAACAGATACG.

This clone was counted a few times. The sequence runs out 3 residues before the end of the CDR3; the remainder is reconstructed from the germline J gene. The chain employs TRBV30 and TRBJ1-1; TRBD1 matches at 7 bases. Germline lookup yields CDR1 GTSNPN and CDR2 SVGIG (reference sequence). The CDR3 extends over 14 amino acids. The ends lost 4 bases at V and 1 base at J; junction bases unmatched: 6. This CDR3 is CAWNPGTANTEAFF. The DNA read from the CDR3 is TGTGCCTGGAATCCCGGGACAGCGAACACTGAA.

This CDR3 is CASSWGSGTAYGYTF. Partial CDR3 DNA: TGTGCCAGCAGCTGGGGATCCGGGACAGCCTATGGC. The chain combines TRBV7-2 with TRBJ1-2, with 7 nucleotides matching TRBD1. The read ends 3 residues before the CDR3 terminus; that terminus is restored from the germline J gene. Trimming removed 4 bases from V and 4 bases from J; junction bases left unmatched: 9. The CDR3 covers 15 residues. The germline CDR1 and CDR2 sequences are SGHTA and FQGNSA.

Only a few counts were recorded for this clone. The read terminates 3 residues ahead of where the CDR3 ends, so the germline J gene completes it. This chain links TRBV19 with TRBJ2-2; no reliable D call. The CDR3 consists of 12 residues. The germline V gene encodes CDR1 LNHDA and CDR2 SQIVND (reference sequence). The V gene lost 6 bases and the J gene lost 5 bases, with 7 bases spanning the gap. CDR3 DNA, as far as it was read: TGTGCCAGTAGCGCCGGGACCGGGGAG. Translated: CASSAGTGE. Given in full, the CDR3 is CASSAGTGELFF. Based on the CDR3 plus reference TRBV19 and TRBJ2-2, the full variable domain is DGGITQSPKYLFRKEGQNVTLSCEQNLNHDAMYWYRQDPGQGLRLIYYSQIVNDFQKGDIAEGYSVSREKKESFPLTVTSAQKNPTAFYLCASSAGTGELFFGEGSRLTVL.

A few counts support this clone. Sequencing ends 3 residues short of the CDR3 end; the germline J gene provides the rest. The chain carries TRBV19 and TRBJ1-1; D unclear. The CDR3 extends over 15 amino acids. With 7 bases removed from V and 1 base from J, the gap between germline ends came to 16 bases. The germline V gene has CDR1 LNHDA and CDR2 SQIVND (reference sequence). The CDR3 is CASTLGPGKNTEAFF. CDR3 DNA (partial): TGTGCCAGTACCCTAGGTCCGGGGAAGAACACTGAA.

This clone was counted a few times. The sequenced fragment ends 3 residues before the CDR3 boundary, so the rest is inferred from the germline J gene. V is TRBV29-1 and J is TRBJ2-3; 11 nucleotides line up with TRBD2. The V segment lost 6 bases and the J segment 2 bases; nucleotides outside the gene matches: 4. Germline loops: CDR1 SQVTM, CDR2 ANQGSEA. The CDR3 sequence is 14 residues long. This chain's CDR3 is CSVVSGGDTDTQYF. Incomplete CDR3 DNA: TGCAGCGTGGTTAGCGGGGGGGACACAGATACG.

As to this clone: The observed sequence ends 3 residues before the CDR3 terminus, with the missing tail filled in from the germline J gene. The J gene is TRBJ1-2, the V gene TRBV18; possibly TRBD1 for D (5 bases). CDR3 length: 15 residues. The V and J ends lost 1 base and 0 bases respectively, with 9 bases between them. Germline loops: CDR1 KGHSH, CDR2 LQKENI. CDR3 bases read: TGTGCCAGCTCACCACTAATCAGGGCTAACTATGGC. As protein: CASSPLIRANYG. The complete CDR3 reads CASSPLIRANYGYTF.

In regard to this clone: The read gets to within 3 residues of the CDR3 end, and the germline J gene fills in the rest. This chain connects TRBV19 to TRBJ1-3; TRBD1 might be the D (5 bases). The germline V gene encodes CDR1 LNHDA and CDR2 SQIVND (reference sequence). The CDR3 covers 15 residues. V was pared by 6 bases and J by 0 bases, with 12 bases between. The covered CDR3 bases are TGTGCCAGTAGCGTGACAGCCGTCTCTGGAAACACC. Protein product: CASSVTAVSGNT. In full, the CDR3 reads CASSVTAVSGNTIYF.

Ten or more counts support this clone. The read is 3 residues too short to cover the CDR3 end, so that end is filled in from the germline J gene. V is TRBV7-8 and J is TRBJ1-3, with 7 bases fitting TRBD1. The length of the CDR3 is 16 residues. V lost 5 bases, J lost 4 bases, and 11 bases stayed unmatched. Germline V CDR1 and CDR2: SGHVS, FQNEAQ. The CDR3 protein is CASSPRQGRTGNTIYF. The CDR3 bases that were read are TGTGCCAGCAGCCCGAGACAGGGAAGGACGGGAAACACC.

This clone was seen more than once but under ten times. The CDR3 spells CASSEVGRSYEKLFF. The DNA read from the CDR3 is TGTGCCAGCAGTGAAGTCGGCAGGAGTTATGAAAAA. The rearrangement links TRBV6-1 to TRBJ1-4; no definite D call. Coverage ceases 3 residues before the CDR3 finishes, and the germline J gene fills in the end. CDR3 length: 15 residues. V was cut by 1 base and J by 6 bases, with 12 bases left in between. CDR1 and CDR2 (germline): MNHNS, SASEGT.

This clone has just a few counts. The CDR3 goes on 3 residues after the read ends, and that part is filled in from the germline J gene. The V gene is TRBV10-3, the J gene TRBJ2-5; maybe TRBD2 (7 bases). Germline V gene lookup returns CDR1 ENHRY and CDR2 SYGVKD. CDR3 length equals 15 residues. The V and J ends lost 2 bases and 2 bases respectively, with 12 bases between them. The sequenced CDR3 bases are TGTGCCATCAGTGAGCTCGGGGGGCATCAAGAGACC. This encodes CAISELGGHQET. The CDR3 in its entirety is CAISELGGHQETQYF.

Many counts were recorded for this clone. The sequenced fragment ends 3 residues before the CDR3 boundary, so the rest is inferred from the germline J gene. The chain couples TRBV19 to TRBJ2-7; tentative D call: TRBD2 (6 bases). The CDR3 has 13 amino acids. CDR1 is LNHDA and CDR2 is SQIVND in the germline V gene (reference sequence). V was shortened by 5 bases and J by 3 bases, with 11 bases between the two germline ends. Partial CDR3 DNA: TGTGCCAGTAGTGAGGGACTTCGCTACGAG. Amino acid sequence: CASSEGLRYE. The whole CDR3 protein reads CASSEGLRYEQYF. Using reference TRBV19 and TRBJ2-7 for the parts outside the CDR3, the full variable domain is DGGITQSPKYLFRKEGQNVTLSCEQNLNHDAMYWYRQDPGQGLRLIYYSQIVNDFQKGDIAEGYSVSREKKESFPLTVTSAQKNPTAFYLCASSEGLRYEQYFGPGTRLTVT.

This clone was detected a few times. The CDR3 end falls 3 residues outside the read, so it is completed with the germline J gene. The rearrangement joins TRBV30 to TRBJ2-3; D is undetermined. From germline, CDR1 is GTSNPN and CDR2 SVGIG (reference sequence). This CDR3 region has 15 residues. V shed 2 bases and J shed 4 bases, with 16 bases lying between them. The sequenced CDR3 bases are TGTGCCTGGAGTTCGGCAGGCCGAACCCCAGATACG. It encodes CAWSSAGRTPDT. The complete CDR3 sequence is CAWSSAGRTPDTQYF.

Comments on this clone: With the read ending 3 residues before the CDR3 end, the germline J gene is used to fill in that end. V and J are TRBV18 and TRBJ2-2, with D unresolved. Deletions cut 3 bases from V and 5 bases from J, with 10 bases between. CDR1 and CDR2 (germline): KGHSH, LQKENI. The CDR3 covers 14 residues. CDR3 DNA (partial): TGTGCCAGCTCACCTACGCTCGGGACCGGGGAG. This encodes CASSPTLGTGE. The CDR3 as a whole reads CASSPTLGTGELFF.

As regards this clone: From the germline J gene comes the end of the CDR3, since the read stops 3 residues before it. V and J are TRBV6-2 or TRBV6-3 and TRBJ1-6, with a weak D call TRBD1 (5 bases). V was pared by 3 bases and J by 3 bases, with 9 bases between. This CDR3 is 15 amino acids long. The germline gives CDR1 MNHEY, CDR2 SVGEGT. Incomplete CDR3 DNA: TGTGCCAGCAGTTATTGGGGCGTCTATAATTCACCC. It specifies CASSYWGVYNSP. The entire CDR3 is CASSYWGVYNSPLHF.

In its sample, this clone was seen many times. Coverage ceases 3 residues before the CDR3 finishes, and the germline J gene fills in the end. This sequence joins TRBV20-1 and TRBJ2-7, with 12 nucleotides matching TRBD2. Germline CDR1 DFQATT, CDR2 SNEGSKA (reference sequence). The ends lost 4 bases at V and 5 bases at J; junction bases unmatched: 6. This CDR3 comprises 14 residues. CDR3: CSAKRLAGVNEQYF. Partial CDR3 DNA: TGCAGTGCTAAGAGACTAGCGGGGGTCAACGAG.

A word on this clone: The read falls 3 residues short of the CDR3 end, and the missing part is taken from the germline J gene. The rearrangement links TRBV30 to TRBJ2-5; a weak D match, TRBD2 (7 bases). Germline values: CDR1 GTSNPN, CDR2 SVGIG (reference sequence). V was clipped by 2 bases and J by 5 bases, with 15 bases between them. This CDR3 region has 14 residues. The part of the CDR3 DNA that was read is TGTGCCTGGAGTATCCGGGGGGCTGATGAGACC. It translates to CAWSIRGADET. The entire CDR3 is CAWSIRGADETQYF.

Note on this clone: Coverage ceases 3 residues before the CDR3 finishes, and the germline J gene fills in the end. The chain links TRBV18 to TRBJ2-5, with 8 bases fitting TRBD2. Trimming took 6 bases from V and 2 from J; bases not matched to a gene: 11. The germline CDR1 and CDR2 sequences are KGHSH and LQKENI. CDR3 size: 16 residues. This CDR3 is CASSQPRAGVQETQYF. The CDR3 DNA, read in part, is TGTGCCAGCTCCCAACCGCGAGCGGGGGTGCAAGAGACC.

About this clone itself: Sequencing ends 3 residues short of the CDR3 end; the germline J gene provides the rest. The chain couples TRBV30 to TRBJ1-6; TRBD1 matches at 9 bases. The CDR3 loop spans 15 amino acids. V shed 0 bases and J 7 bases; nucleotides not matched to a gene: 4. Germline lookup yields CDR1 GTSNPN and CDR2 SVGIG (reference sequence). CDR3 DNA (partial): TGTGCCTGGAGTGTACAGGGACAGGGCAATTCACCC. Translation gives CAWSVQGQGNSP. The CDR3 in its entirety is CAWSVQGQGNSPLHF. Combining the CDR3 with reference TRBV30 and TRBJ1-6 gives the whole variable domain SQTIHQWPATLVQPVGSPLSLECTVEGTSNPNLYWYRQAAGRGLQLLFYSVGIGQISSEVPQNLSASRPQDRQFILSSKKLLLSDSGFYLCAWSVQGQGNSPLHFGNGTRLTVT.

Concerning this clone: The read stops 3 residues short of the end of the CDR3; the missing end is completed from the germline J gene. The chain is built from TRBV7-6 and TRBJ1-1; TRBD1 might be the D (5 bases). This CDR3 comprises 15 residues. Germline-derived CDR1 and CDR2 are SGHVS and FNYEAQ. V lost 1 base and J lost 3, with 12 bases in between. The CDR3 reads CASSLVGQGDTEAFF. The CDR3 bases that were read are TGTGCCAGCAGCTTAGTGGGCCAGGGTGACACTGAA.

A note on this clone: The read is 3 residues too short to cover the CDR3 end, so that end is filled in from the germline J gene. V gene TRBV2 combines with J gene TRBJ1-2; 7 nucleotides agree with TRBD1. The CDR3 length is 12 residues. The V gene's germline CDR1 is SNHLY and CDR2 FYNNEI. This CDR3 reads CASRIGGGGYTF. The CDR3 bases that were read are TGTGCCAGCAGGATAGGGGGCGGGGGC. Based on the CDR3 plus reference TRBV2 and TRBJ1-2, the full variable domain is EPEVTQTPSHQVTQMGQEVILRCVPISNHLYFYWYRQILGQKVEFLVSFYNNEISEKSEIFDDQFSVERPDGSNFTLKIRSTKLEDSAMYFCASRIGGGGYTFGSGTRLTVV.